This T cell receptor (beta chain) was obtained from a study of blood T cell repertoires in COVID-19. Turning to the study itself: The United States, Italy and Spain were the sources of the acute and convalescent COVID-19 samples. PBMCs, B-cell-depleted T cells, or T cells provided the cDNA or gDNA that made up the material.

The authors' processing: Amplification of reference gene primers provided the estimated nucleated cell counts. Clones were sequenced by immunoSEQ multiplex PCR, and TCRdb holds only the in-frame ones, with some missing. Clone size and the V and J calls come from that table; the DNA yielded D and trimming. The top ten hold roughly 31% of the sample, which has roughly 15,000 clones, about 80% seen once. CDR3 length: 14 amino acids. J lost 4 bases, V lost 4 bases, and 4 bases had no gene match. The germline V gene encodes CDR1 MNHEY and CDR2 SVGAGI. Sequencing was done on a sample of peripheral blood. The V and J genes are TRBV6-5 and TRBJ2-3; TRBD2 matches 8 bases. The sequence was obtained from a man aged 70 or older with active or convalescent COVID-19. In DNA form, the CDR3 reads TGTGCCAGCAGTTGGACTAGCATGCCAGATACGCAGTATTTT. As protein: CASSWTSMPDTQYF.